Listed below are T cell receptor beta chains from one sample, sequenced in a study of OX40 agonist ivuxolimab in advanced cancers. Sequencing was performed with immunoSEQ multiplex PCR; in TCRdb, only in-frame clones are kept and a portion is missing. Of around 61,000 clones listed, 80% to 95% are singletons. The sample consisted of CD4+ or CD8+ T cells sorted from blood, taken in a trial of the OX40 agonist ivuxolimab. The receptors originated from an adult with an advanced solid tumor such as melanoma, head and neck, liver or kidney cancer. Each CDR3 is given without its conserved first and last residue.

>TRBV30|TRBJ1-2
AWSANLIRGFNYGYT
>TRBV19|TRBJ1-4
ASSILLIGGNEKLF
>TRBV19|TRBJ2-3
ASSRSGLADYTDTQY
>TRBV7-2|TRBJ1-3
ARTGRGAGNTIY
>TRBV4-1|TRBJ1-6
ASSQVPGAGNNSPLH
>TRBV30|TRBJ1-2
AWGQGGGYT
>TRBV30|TRBJ2-1
AWSATGTLYNEQF
>TRBV7-8|TRBJ2-3
ASSLVGGASTDTQY
>TRBV30|TRBJ1-1
AWSGWDSEAF
>TRBV9|TRBJ2-6
ASSSFGISSGANVLT
>TRBV28|TRBJ1-2
ASSLIGEGNLPNYGYT
>TRBV7-6|.
ASSLGGTGAFYEQY
>TRBV28|TRBJ2-4
ASSLDLDREAKNIQY
>TRBV30|TRBJ2-3
AWGETDTQY
>TRBV28|TRBJ1-5
ASSLPESNQPQH
>TRBV7-8|TRBJ1-5
ASSRLTNQPQH
>TRBV19|TRBJ1-5
ASTLEGQPQH
>TRBV5-8|TRBJ2-7
ASNSLYEQY
>TRBV13|TRBJ1-1
ASSLGTERMNTEAF